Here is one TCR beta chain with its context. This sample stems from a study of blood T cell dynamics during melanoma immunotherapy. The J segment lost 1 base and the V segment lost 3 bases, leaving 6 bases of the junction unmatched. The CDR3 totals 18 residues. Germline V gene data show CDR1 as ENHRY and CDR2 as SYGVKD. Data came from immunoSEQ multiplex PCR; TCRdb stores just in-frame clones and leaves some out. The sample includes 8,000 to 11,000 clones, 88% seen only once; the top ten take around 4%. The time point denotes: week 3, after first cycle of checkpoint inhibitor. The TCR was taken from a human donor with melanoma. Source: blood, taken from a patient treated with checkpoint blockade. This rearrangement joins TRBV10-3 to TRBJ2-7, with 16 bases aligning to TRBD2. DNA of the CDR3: TGTGCCATCAGTGACCAGGGACTAGCGGGAGGGATTTCCTACGAGCAGTACTTC. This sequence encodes CAISDQGLAGGISYEQYF.